This is a list of T cell receptor beta chains from one sample in a study of glioma-infiltrating T cells after dendritic cell vaccination. Profiling relied on immunoSEQ multiplex PCR, and the TCRdb table lists in-frame clones only, not all of them. The profile covers just over 95,000 clones, with around three quarters appearing a single time and around 6% taken by the ten largest. Sequenced here: blood, sampled before dendritic cell vaccination. The receptors shown here come from a human donor with glioblastoma. CDR3s include the opening cysteine and the closing phenylalanine or tryptophan. Each record gives: D gene, J gene, V gene, clone size, CDR3 protein, CDR3 DNA. A D gene is named only where the DNA matches it firmly. Not all rows give a size; the values are once, few, many and, for expanded clones, a class.

.,TRBJ2-5,TRBV7-9,.,CASSWRVGKAGTQYF,TGTGCCAGCAGCTGGCGAGTGGGGAAAGCGGGGACCCAGTACTTC
TRBD1,TRBJ1-5,TRBV19,.,CAAQRTGWSNQPQHF,TGTGCCGCCCAGAGGACAGGGTGGAGCAATCAGCCCCAGCATTTT
.,TRBJ1-1,TRBV10-3,.,CAISDVTRGRTEAFF,TGTGCCATCAGTGATGTAACACGGGGGAGGACTGAAGCTTTCTTT
TRBD1,TRBJ2-6,TRBV19,.,CASSRGTGDNVLTF,TGTGCCAGTAGCCGCGGGACAGGGGACAACGTCCTGACTTTC
.,TRBJ1-6,TRBV5-6,.,CASSFFLDSSYNSPLHF,TGTGCCAGCAGCTTCTTCTTGGACAGCTCCTATAATTCACCCCTCCACTTT
TRBD1,TRBJ2-7,TRBV28,.,CASSGTDNLIYEQYF,TGTGCCAGCAGTGGGACAGATAACCTTATTTACGAGCAGTACTTC
.,TRBJ1-1,TRBV28,.,CASRGRPEAFF,TGTGCCAGCAGGGGGAGGCCTGAAGCTTTCTTT
TRBD1,TRBJ2-1,TRBV9,once,CASSPRDRGNNEQFF,TGTGCCAGCAGCCCTCGAGACAGGGGGAACAATGAGCAGTTCTTC
.,TRBJ2-1,TRBV5-1,.,CASSWLAPSNEQFF,TGCGCCAGCTCGTGGCTAGCTCCCTCCAATGAGCAGTTCTTC
.,TRBJ2-3,TRBV6-6,.,CASRRQAISTDTQYF,TGTGCCAGCAGAAGACAGGCGATTAGCACAGATACGCAGTATTTT
.,TRBJ1-2,TRBV5-4,.,CASSLEATKVNYGYTF,TGTGCCAGCAGCTTGGAAGCGACTAAGGTTAACTATGGCTACACCTTC
.,TRBJ1-5,TRBV19,.,CASSIVNSNQPQHF,TGTGCCAGTAGTATAGTTAATAGCAATCAGCCCCAGCATTTT
TRBD2,TRBJ2-1,TRBV28,once,CASSSGTSGRTYKQFF,TGTGCCAGCAGTTCCGGGACTAGCGGGAGAACCTACAAGCAGTTCTTC
TRBD2,TRBJ2-1,TRBV2,.,CASSEGTSIYEQFF,TGTGCCAGCAGTGAGGGGACTAGTATTTATGAGCAGTTCTTC
TRBD1,TRBJ2-3,TRBV30,.,CAWGTDTDTQYF,TGTGCCTGGGGGACAGACACAGATACGCAGTATTTT
TRBD1,TRBJ1-2,TRBV10-3,.,CAISESGQRRNGYTF,TGTGCCATCAGTGAATCGGGACAGAGGAGGAATGGCTACACCTTC
.,TRBJ2-7,TRBV5-1,.,CASSFYGGLENEQYF,TGCGCCAGCAGCTTCTACGGGGGGCTAGAGAACGAGCAGTACTTC
TRBD1,TRBJ1-2,TRBV30,once,CAWSKGAGFYGYTF,TGTGCCTGGAGTAAGGGGGCCGGGTTCTATGGCTACACCTTC
TRBD1,TRBJ2-7,TRBV19,.,CASSIVWGQGSANEQYF,TGTGCCAGTAGTATAGTATGGGGACAGGGGTCCGCGAACGAGCAGTACTTC
.,TRBJ1-1,TRBV6-5,.,CASSDTVMMTEAFF,TGTGCCAGCAGTGACACGGTAATGATGACTGAAGCTTTCTTT
TRBD2,TRBJ2-7,TRBV6-5,.,CASRQTSGIYEQYF,TGTGCCAGCAGGCAAACTAGCGGAATTTACGAGCAGTACTTC
TRBD1,TRBJ2-1,TRBV5-1,.,CASSPGTAGDEQFF,TGCGCCAGCAGCCCCGGGACAGCCGGGGATGAGCAGTTCTTC
TRBD1,TRBJ2-4,TRBV9,.,CASSVGDRAYKNIQYF,TGTGCCAGCAGCGTAGGGGACAGGGCGTACAAAAACATTCAGTACTTC
.,TRBJ1-1,TRBV11-2,.,CASSLEASEAFF,TGTGCCAGCAGCTTAGAAGCGAGTGAAGCTTTCTTT
.,TRBJ2-7,TRBV19,.,CATKQGASYEQYF,TGTGCCACTAAGCAGGGTGCGTCCTACGAGCAGTACTTC
.,TRBJ1-5,TRBV10-3,.,CAISDRYDQPQHF,TGTGCCATCAGCGACAGGTACGATCAGCCCCAGCATTTT
TRBD2,TRBJ2-6,TRBV5-1,.,CASSSGLAGGGANVLTF,TGCGCCAGCAGCTCGGGACTAGCGGGTGGTGGGGCCAACGTCCTGACTTTC
.,TRBJ2-7,TRBV5-1,.,CASSAVQTNRVGIEQYF,TGCGCCAGCAGCGCTGTTCAGACTAACAGGGTCGGGATCGAGCAGTACTTC
TRBD2,TRBJ2-2,TRBV10-3,.,CAISELGGRGSGELFF,TGTGCCATCAGTGAATTAGGCGGGAGAGGGTCCGGGGAGCTGTTTTTT